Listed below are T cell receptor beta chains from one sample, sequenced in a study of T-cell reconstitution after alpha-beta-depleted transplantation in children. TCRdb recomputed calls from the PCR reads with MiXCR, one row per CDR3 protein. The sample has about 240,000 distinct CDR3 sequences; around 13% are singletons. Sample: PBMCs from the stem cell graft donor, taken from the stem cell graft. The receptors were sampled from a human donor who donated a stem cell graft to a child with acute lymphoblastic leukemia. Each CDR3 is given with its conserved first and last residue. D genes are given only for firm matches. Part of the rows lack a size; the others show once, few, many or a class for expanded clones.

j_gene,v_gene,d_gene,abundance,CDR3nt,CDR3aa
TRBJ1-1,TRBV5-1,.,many,TGCGCCAGCAGCTTGGCCCCCGGCACTGAAGCTTTCTTT,CASSLAPGTEAFF
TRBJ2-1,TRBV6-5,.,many,TGTGCCAGCAGTTATTGGGGCAGGGATGAGCAGTTCTTC,CASSYWGRDEQFF
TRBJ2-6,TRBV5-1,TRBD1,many,TGCGCCAGCACGCCGGACAGGGTTTGGGACTCTGGGGCCAACGTCCTGACTTTC,CASTPDRVWDSGANVLTF
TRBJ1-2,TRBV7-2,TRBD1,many,TGTGCCAGCAGCTCAATTGGACAGGGGTTTGGCTACACCTTC,CASSSIGQGFGYTF
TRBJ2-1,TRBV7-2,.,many,TGTGCCAGCAGCTTAGGTAGATCCTACAATGAGCAGTTCTTC,CASSLGRSYNEQFF
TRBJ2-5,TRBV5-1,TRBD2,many,TGCGCCAGCAGTTCCGGGACTAGCGGTGTTGAGACCCAGTACTTC,CASSSGTSGVETQYF
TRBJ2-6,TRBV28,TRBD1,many,TGTGCCACCGAAGGACAGGTGCGATCTTCTGGGGCCAACGTCCTGACTTTC,CATEGQVRSSGANVLTF
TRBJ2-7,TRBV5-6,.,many,TGTGCCAGCAACCCTTTGGGGGGCGACGAGCAGTACTTC,CASNPLGGDEQYF
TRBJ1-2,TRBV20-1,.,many,TGCAGTGCTAGAGTCATCCCGATGGGCTACACCTTC,CSARVIPMGYTF
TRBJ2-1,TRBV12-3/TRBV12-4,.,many,TGTGCCAGCAGTTTAAGGGCCACATTGCACAATGAGCAGTTCTTC,CASSLRATLHNEQFF
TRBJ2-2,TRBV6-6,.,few,TGTGCTGCAGGGCGGACCGGGGAGCTGTTTTTT,CAAGRTGELFF
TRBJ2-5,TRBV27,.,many,TGTGCCAGCAGTTTAAAAGGGATAGCGACCCAGTACTTC,CASSLKGIATQYF
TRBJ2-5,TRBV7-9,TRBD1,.,TGTGCCAGCATCGACGGGGACAGCATACAAGAGACCCAGTACTTC,CASIDGDSIQETQYF
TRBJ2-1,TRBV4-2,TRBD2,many,TGTGCCAGCAGCCAAGAAGCTAGCGGGGTTAACAATGAGCAGTTCTTC,CASSQEASGVNNEQFF
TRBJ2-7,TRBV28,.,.,TGTGCCATGAGCCCCGGGCCCGTCTACGAGCAGTACTTC,CAMSPGPVYEQYF
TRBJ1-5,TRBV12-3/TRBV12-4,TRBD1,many,TGTGCCAGCAGCCCAATGGGACAGGGGCATCAGCCCCAGCATTTT,CASSPMGQGHQPQHF
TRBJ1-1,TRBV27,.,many,TGTGCCAGCAGTTTTTCTTCGGTCAGCTTGAACACTGAAGCTTTCTTT,CASSFSSVSLNTEAFF
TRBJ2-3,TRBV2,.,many,TGTGCCAGCAGTGGAGGGCGGGACCCGTCGGATACGCAGTATTTT,CASSGGRDPSDTQYF
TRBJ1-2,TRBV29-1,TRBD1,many,TGCAGCGTTGAAGGGGGACAGGCCTATGGCTACACCTTC,CSVEGGQAYGYTF
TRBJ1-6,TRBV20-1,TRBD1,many,TGCAGTGCTCCTCGACAGGGCGGGAATTCACCCCTCCACTTT,CSAPRQGGNSPLHF
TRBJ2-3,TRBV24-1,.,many,TGTGCCACCAGTGAGCTCTTGAGGGATACGCAGTATTTT,CATSELLRDTQYF
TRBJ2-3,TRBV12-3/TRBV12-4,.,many,TGTGCCAGCAGTCCCCCTGGGTCTAGCACAGATACGCAGTATTTT,CASSPPGSSTDTQYF
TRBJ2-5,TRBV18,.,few,TGTGCCAGCTCACCAAGGGCGGGGCCCCAGTACTTC,CASSPRAGPQYF
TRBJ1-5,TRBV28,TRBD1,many,TGTGCCAGCAGTGGACAGGTAATGAATCAGCCCCAGCATTTT,CASSGQVMNQPQHF
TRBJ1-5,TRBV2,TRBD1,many,TGTGCCAGCACTTTAAGGGGGCAGAGCAATCAGCCCCAGCATTTT,CASTLRGQSNQPQHF